This T cell receptor beta chain was documented in a study of shared clonotypes between healthy human individuals. The CDR3 length is 13 residues. Between the trimmed V and J ends, which lost 7 bases and 3 bases, there was a span of 15 bases. Per the germline V gene, CDR1 is SQVTM and CDR2 is ANQGSEA. Measured with immunoSEQ multiplex PCR; TCRdb has only the in-frame clones, and not every one. This sample has about 2.4 million clones, with approximately 94% found just once. The sequenced sample was naive CD4+ T cells sorted from blood. Subset of the sample: CD45RA+ positively selected. The V gene is TRBV29-1, the J gene TRBJ2-5, with D possibly TRBD1 on 6 matching bases. This TCR was recovered from a man in his late teens or twenties in good health. The CDR3 here is CSEGHPPKETQYF. CDR3 nucleotides: TGCAGCGAGGGACACCCGCCGAAAGAGACCCAGTACTTC.